These T cell receptor beta chains were read from a single sample in a study of vaccination effects on CD4 cells after COVID-19. These receptors lack a known antigen. Produced via immunoSEQ multiplex PCR; TCRdb's table is partial and in-frame only. The sample includes over 45,000 clones, roughly 70% of them seen just once. The source material was CD4+ T cells from PBMCs cultured with SARS-CoV-2 spike peptides, sampled before COVID-19 vaccination. Receptors were obtained from a human donor who received a COVID-19 vaccine. The conserved cysteine and the conserved F or W are not part of the CDR3 here. For some rows the clone size is stated as once, few or many, or as a class when expanded; others skip it.

V	size	J	CDR3
TRBV29-1	once	TRBJ1-1	SVEWGTGDAEAF
TRBV28	NA	TRBJ1-2	ATLRQSNYGYT
TRBV7-8	NA	TRBJ1-2	ASSSKRQGYGYT
TRBV25-1	NA	TRBJ1-2	ASSESGTLSNYGYT
TRBV30	once	TRBJ1-1	AWRAGFMNTEAF
TRBV9	many	TRBJ1-5	ASSVGTIGNQPQH
TRBV4-3	few	TRBJ2-7	ASSQEKSYEQY
TRBV2	once	TRBJ2-1	ASRTGTGSNNEQF
TRBV25-1	NA	TRBJ1-5	ASSEMDSNQPQH
TRBV25-1	once	TRBJ2-7	ASRNREGPEQY
TRBV19	NA	TRBJ2-1	ASNKAGGYNEQF
TRBV6-5	NA	TRBJ1-2	ASSEGGANYGYT
TRBV6-1	NA	TRBJ1-2	ASSERDRGPYGYT
TRBV6-5	few	TRBJ1-1	ASSTYGTGNTEAF
TRBV7-8	NA	TRBJ2-7	ASSLGRRRNEQY
TRBV6-5	NA	TRBJ2-2	ASFRGSNGELF
TRBV9	NA	TRBJ2-1	ASSRAGDEYDEQF
TRBV6-1	NA	TRBJ1-6	ASSEADYSYNSPLH
TRBV5-1	few	TRBJ2-1	ASSLSGDGYNEQF
TRBV5-6	NA	TRBJ1-1	ASSPVAGGEGAF
TRBV5-1	once	TRBJ1-1	ASSLAVGRPMNTEAF
TRBV28	NA	TRBJ1-2	ASSLSLLYGYT
TRBV7-2	NA	TRBJ2-7	ASSPTGRRAGEQY
TRBV6-5	once	TRBJ2-3	ASTRGHTDTQY
TRBV7-9	NA	TRBJ2-2	ASSLWTGNTGELF
TRBV5-6	NA	TRBJ2-7	ASSLERNAAFY
TRBV19	NA	TRBJ2-3	ASGGVRTDTQY
TRBV4-1	few	TRBJ1-4	ASSQGVAGLNEKLF
TRBV2	few	TRBJ2-5	ATREETQY
TRBV30	NA	TRBJ2-4	AWQGPKNIQY
TRBV5-1	NA	TRBJ1-6	ASSVFYRTGDLNSPLH
TRBV30	NA	TRBJ2-3	AWSVFADTQY
TRBV27	NA	TRBJ1-1	ASSSQLTVAF
TRBV29-1	NA	TRBJ1-1	SVVEGNTEAF
TRBV2	NA	TRBJ1-1	ASSPKRVLTEAF
TRBV3-1/TRBV3-2	NA	TRBJ2-6	ASARSSGANVLT
TRBV5-4	few	TRBJ1-1	ASSRPGTFTNTEAF
TRBV6-5	NA	TRBJ2-7	ASRRGGIYEQY
TRBV6-2/TRBV6-3	NA	TRBJ2-7	ASSYEGYEQY
TRBV3-1/TRBV3-2	NA	TRBJ1-2	ASSRVEAGYGYT
TRBV7-9	NA	TRBJ2-2	ASSSPDRGFVELF
TRBV27	few	TRBJ1-6	ASSPDRGYNSPLH
TRBV13	NA	TRBJ2-7	ASSSLYLGPLYEQY
TRBV14	NA	TRBJ2-3	ASSQMGKTQY
TRBV5-8	few	TRBJ1-2	ASSLEEGSYGYT
TRBV7-9	NA	TRBJ1-2	ASTQAGGGDGYT
TRBV12-1	few	TRBJ1-5	ASSFGAGTKGNQPQH
TRBV3-1/TRBV3-2	NA	TRBJ1-3	ASSQVMGGIGNTIY
TRBV20-1	NA	TRBJ2-1	SASSMRYNEQF
TRBV2	once	TRBJ2-7	ASRGTRAYEQY
TRBV18	NA	TRBJ2-5	ASSLGGQETQY
TRBV12-3/TRBV12-4	NA	TRBJ2-5	ASRDLGETQY
TRBV7-8	once	TRBJ2-1	ASIQTVSSYNEQF
TRBV10-3	few	TRBJ2-2	AITNAGAGELF
TRBV5-1	NA	TRBJ2-7	ASSWGWGGEQY
TRBV5-6	NA	TRBJ1-2	ASSLDRTGGYT
TRBV12-3/TRBV12-4	once	TRBJ2-5	ASSLDYQETQY